One and the same sample provided the 13 T cell receptor beta chains below, sequenced in a study of T cell repertoires and HLA-DP antigens. Produced via immunoSEQ multiplex PCR; TCRdb's table is partial and in-frame only. The repertoire holds about 73,000 clones, with around 80% as singletons. These receptors are not linked to any known antigen. The sequencing input was CD4+ T cells from PBMCs. Every receptor here comes from a man between 60 and 75 years old in good health and CMV-seronegative.

The chain uses TRBV5-1 and TRBJ2-1; the D gene is possibly TRBD1 (5 bases). The CDR3 is 16 amino acids. V was shortened by 9 bases and J by 0 bases, with 19 bases between the two germline ends. Germline values: CDR1 SGHRS, CDR2 YFSETQ. The CDR3: CATNRQPQSSYNEQFF. In nucleotides, the CDR3 is TGCGCCACCAACAGACAGCCCCAAAGCTCCTACAATGAGCAGTTCTTC.

The gene calls are TRBV14 and TRBJ1-5, with D hard to call. Germline CDR1 SGHDN, CDR2 FVKESK. The CDR3 contains 13 residues. Trimming stripped 2 bases from V and 1 base from J, with 3 bases between. CDR3 loop: CASSQSSNQPQHF. CDR3 nucleotides: TGTGCCAGCAGCCAAAGCAGCAATCAGCCCCAGCATTTT.

This clone is a singleton in its sample. The rearrangement links TRBV15 to TRBJ1-2; TRBD1 aligns across 9 bases. Germline V CDR1 and CDR2: LNHNV, YYDKDF (reference sequence). Germline trimming cut 5 bases from V and 9 bases from J; bases unmatched to any gene: 16. CDR3 length equals 16 residues. In DNA, the CDR3 is TGTGCCACCAGCGAATTCTTTAGTATGGACAGGGGAAGCTACACCTTC. It specifies CATSEFFSMDRGSYTF.

The V and J genes are TRBV7-2 and TRBJ2-1, with a weak D call TRBD2 (6 bases). This CDR3 has 15 residues. V was clipped by 5 bases and J by 0 bases, with 11 bases between them. From germline, CDR1 is SGHTA and CDR2 FQGNSA. CDR3 DNA sequence: TGTGCCAGCAGCCCGGAGGGCCTCTCCTACAATGAGCAGTTCTTC. Protein sequence: CASSPEGLSYNEQFF.

V is TRBV4-3 and J is TRBJ1-4; 7 bases are shared with TRBD1. CDR1 and CDR2 (germline): LGHNA, YSLEER. V lost 4 bases and J lost 8; bases outside the gene matches: 10. The CDR3 is made up of 15 amino acids. This CDR3 reads CASSPRGGQNEKLFF. CDR3 nucleotides: TGCGCCAGCAGCCCGAGGGGGGGACAGAACGAAAAACTGTTTTTT.

The chain has TRBV7-2 and TRBJ1-5; no definite D call. The CDR3 extends over 13 amino acids. Germline V CDR1 and CDR2: SGHTA, FQGNSA. V was pared by 2 bases and J by 4 bases, with 6 bases between. CDR3 protein: CASSLQMNQPQHF. The CDR3 DNA sequence: TGTGCCAGCAGCTTACAGATGAATCAGCCCCAGCATTTT.

The CDR3 coding sequence is TGTGCCAGCAGCCTGACAGCCCTGAACACTGAAGCTTTCTTT. It encodes CASSLTALNTEAFF. The chain links TRBV7-2 to TRBJ1-1, with D maybe TRBD1 (5 bases). The germline V gene encodes CDR1 SGHTA and CDR2 FQGNSA. V shed 5 bases and J shed 0 bases, with 10 bases lying between them. The CDR3 is 14 amino acids.

V is TRBV4-3 and J is TRBJ1-1, with a possible D match to TRBD1 (6 bases). Germline-derived CDR1 and CDR2 are LGHNA and YSLEER. There are 16 residues in the CDR3. With 0 bases removed from V and 3 bases from J, the gap between germline ends came to 14 bases. The CDR3 spells CASSQDRWGLDTEAFF. CDR3 DNA sequence: TGCGCCAGCAGCCAAGATAGGTGGGGGCTGGACACTGAAGCTTTCTTT.

The CDR3 spells CASSQDANRVNYGYTF. The CDR3 DNA reads TGCGCCAGCAGCCAAGATGCTAACAGGGTCAACTATGGCTACACCTTC. The chain employs TRBV4-1 and TRBJ1-2, with a tentative D call TRBD1 (6 bases). CDR1 and CDR2 (germline): MGHRA, YSYEKL. The CDR3 is made up of 16 amino acids. The V and J ends lost 0 bases and 2 bases respectively, with 13 bases between them.

The chain recombines TRBV11-2 with TRBJ2-1, with 10 bases identical to TRBD2. CDR1 and CDR2 from the germline V gene are SGHAT and FQNNGV. This CDR3 has 14 amino acids. The junction had 8 bases not matched to a gene; V was cut back by 5 bases and J by 10 bases. The CDR3 nucleotides read TGTGCCAGCAGCACTCTAGCGGGAGTTCAGGAGCAGTTCTTC. This sequence encodes CASSTLAGVQEQFF.

The gene calls are TRBV7-8 and TRBJ1-2; D is undetermined. This CDR3 has 15 residues. From germline, CDR1 is SGHVS and CDR2 FQNEAQ. Deletions cut 6 bases from V and 2 bases from J, with 16 bases between. The CDR3 nucleotides read TGTGCCAGCAGTTCCCGGAATATATTGAACTATGGCTACACCTTC. Amino acid sequence: CASSSRNILNYGYTF.

This clone was found many times. This chain joins TRBV9 and TRBJ1-6, with D possibly being TRBD1 (5 bases). CDR1 is SGDLS and CDR2 is YYNGEE in the germline V gene. There are 14 residues in the CDR3. The V gene lost 4 bases and the J gene lost 8 bases, with 13 bases spanning the gap. DNA of the CDR3: TGTGCCAGCAGCAAGGGACCGACGGATTCACCCCTCCACTTT. Its translation: CASSKGPTDSPLHF.

This rearrangement joins TRBV9 to TRBJ1-5; 7 bases line up with TRBD1. CDR3 size: 15 residues. With 3 bases clipped from V and 0 bases from J, the junction kept 3 bases outside the gene matches. Germline CDR1 and CDR2: SGDLS and YYNGEE. The CDR3 reads CASSEGQNSNQPQHF. CDR3 DNA sequence: TGTGCCAGCAGCGAGGGACAGAATAGCAATCAGCCCCAGCATTTT.